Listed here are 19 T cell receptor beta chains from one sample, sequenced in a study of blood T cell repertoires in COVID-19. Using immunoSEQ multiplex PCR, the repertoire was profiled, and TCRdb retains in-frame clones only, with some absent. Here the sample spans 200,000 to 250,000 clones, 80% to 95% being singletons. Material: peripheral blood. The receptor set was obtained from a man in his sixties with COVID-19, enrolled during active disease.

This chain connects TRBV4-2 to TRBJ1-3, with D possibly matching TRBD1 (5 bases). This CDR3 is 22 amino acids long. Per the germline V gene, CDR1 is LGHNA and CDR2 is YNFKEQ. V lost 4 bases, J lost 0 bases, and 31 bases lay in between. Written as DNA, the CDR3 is TGTGCCAGCAGCCGAATTAGATATTCGGGACTCGAGAATCGACGCTCTGGAAACACCATATATTTT. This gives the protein CASSRIRYSGLENRRSGNTIYF.

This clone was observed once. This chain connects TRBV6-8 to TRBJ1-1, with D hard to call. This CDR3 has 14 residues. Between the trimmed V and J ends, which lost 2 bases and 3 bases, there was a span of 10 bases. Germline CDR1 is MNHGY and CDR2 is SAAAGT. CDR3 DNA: TGTGCCAGCAGTTACGCGGGATTGGACACTGAAGCTTTCTTT. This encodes CASSYAGLDTEAFF.

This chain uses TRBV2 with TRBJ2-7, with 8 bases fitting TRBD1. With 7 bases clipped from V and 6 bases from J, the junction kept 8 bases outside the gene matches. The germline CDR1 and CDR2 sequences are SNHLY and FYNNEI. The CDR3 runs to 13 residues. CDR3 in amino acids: CASKGQGLGEQYF. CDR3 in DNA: TGTGCCAGCAAAGGACAGGGACTGGGCGAGCAGTACTTC.

CDR3 coding DNA: TGTGCCAGCAGCCCACAGGGGGCGTATGAAAAACTGTTTTTT. It specifies CASSPQGAYEKLFF. The rearrangement uses TRBV6-6 and TRBJ1-4; 9 nucleotides line up with TRBD1. Germline CDR1 MNHNY, CDR2 SVGAGI (reference sequence). V dropped 6 bases and J dropped 6; count of bases not matched to a gene: 5. The CDR3 is 14 amino acids.

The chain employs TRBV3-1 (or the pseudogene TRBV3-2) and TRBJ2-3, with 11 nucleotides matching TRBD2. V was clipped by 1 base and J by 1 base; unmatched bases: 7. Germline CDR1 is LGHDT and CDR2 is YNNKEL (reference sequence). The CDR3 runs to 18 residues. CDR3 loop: CASSQVLAGGTGTDTQYF. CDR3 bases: TGTGCCAGCAGCCAAGTTCTAGCGGGGGGTACCGGCACAGATACGCAGTATTTT.

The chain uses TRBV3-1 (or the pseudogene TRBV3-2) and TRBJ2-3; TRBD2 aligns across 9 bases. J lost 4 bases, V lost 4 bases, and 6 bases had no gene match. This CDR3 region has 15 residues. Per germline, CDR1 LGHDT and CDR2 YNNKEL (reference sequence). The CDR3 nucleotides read TGTGCCAGCAGCCGGCGGGGGGGCAACGCAGATACGCAGTATTTT. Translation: CASSRRGGNADTQYF.

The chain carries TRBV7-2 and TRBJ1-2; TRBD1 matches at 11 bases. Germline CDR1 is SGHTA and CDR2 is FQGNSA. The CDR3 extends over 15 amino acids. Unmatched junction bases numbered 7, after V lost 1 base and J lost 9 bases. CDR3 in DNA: TGTGCCAGCAGCTTAGATCGGGACAGGGGGGAAAGCTACACCTTC. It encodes CASSLDRDRGESYTF.

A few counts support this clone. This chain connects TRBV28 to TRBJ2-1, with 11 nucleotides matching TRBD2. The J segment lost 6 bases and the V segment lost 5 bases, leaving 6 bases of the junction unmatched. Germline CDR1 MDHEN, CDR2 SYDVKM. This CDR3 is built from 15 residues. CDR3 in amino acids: CASSPSLAGVNEQFF. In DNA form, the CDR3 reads TGTGCCAGCAGTCCATCACTAGCGGGGGTCAATGAGCAGTTCTTC. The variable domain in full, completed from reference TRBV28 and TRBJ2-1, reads DVKVTQSSRYLVKRTGEKVFLECVQDMDHENMFWYRQDPGLGLRLIYFSYDVKMKEKGDIPEGYSVSREKKERFSLILESASTNQTSMYLCASSPSLAGVNEQFFGPGTRLTVL.

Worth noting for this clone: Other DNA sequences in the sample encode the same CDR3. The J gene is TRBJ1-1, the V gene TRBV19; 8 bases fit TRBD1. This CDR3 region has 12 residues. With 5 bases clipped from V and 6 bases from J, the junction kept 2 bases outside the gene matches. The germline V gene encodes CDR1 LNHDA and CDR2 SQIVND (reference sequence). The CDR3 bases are TGTGCCAGTAGTGAACAGGGGGCTGAAGCTTTCTTT. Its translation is CASSEQGAEAFF.

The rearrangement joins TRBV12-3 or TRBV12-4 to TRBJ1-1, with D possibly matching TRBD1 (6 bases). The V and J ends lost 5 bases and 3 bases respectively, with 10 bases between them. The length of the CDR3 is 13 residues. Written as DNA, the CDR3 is TGTGCCAGCAGTCCTGGACAGCACACTGAAGCTTTCTTT. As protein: CASSPGQHTEAFF.

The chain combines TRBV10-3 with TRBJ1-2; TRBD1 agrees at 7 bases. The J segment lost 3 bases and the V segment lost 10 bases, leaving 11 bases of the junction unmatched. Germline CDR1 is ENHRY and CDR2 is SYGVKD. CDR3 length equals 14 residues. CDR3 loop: CATRPDRLDYGYTF. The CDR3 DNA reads TGTGCCACCCGCCCGGACAGGCTCGACTATGGCTACACCTTC.

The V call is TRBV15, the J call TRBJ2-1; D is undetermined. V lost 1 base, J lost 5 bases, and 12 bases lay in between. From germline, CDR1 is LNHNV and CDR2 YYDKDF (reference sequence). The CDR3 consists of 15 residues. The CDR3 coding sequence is TGTGCCACCAGCAGAGCAGGTCAGCTCGACAATGAGCAGTTCTTC. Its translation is CATSRAGQLDNEQFF.

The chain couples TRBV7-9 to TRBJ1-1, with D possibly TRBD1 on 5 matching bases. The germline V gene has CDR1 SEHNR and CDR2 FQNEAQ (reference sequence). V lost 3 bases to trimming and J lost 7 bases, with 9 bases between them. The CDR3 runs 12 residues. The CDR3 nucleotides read TGTGCCAGCAGCTTGATCGGGGGTGAAGCTTTCTTT. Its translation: CASSLIGGEAFF.

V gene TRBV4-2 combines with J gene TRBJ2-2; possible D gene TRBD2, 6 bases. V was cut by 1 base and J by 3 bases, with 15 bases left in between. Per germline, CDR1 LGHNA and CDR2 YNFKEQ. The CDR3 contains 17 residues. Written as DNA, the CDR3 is TGTGCCAGCAGCCAAGGGACGCGGGGCCGGGACACCGGGGAGCTGTTTTTT. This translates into CASSQGTRGRDTGELFF.

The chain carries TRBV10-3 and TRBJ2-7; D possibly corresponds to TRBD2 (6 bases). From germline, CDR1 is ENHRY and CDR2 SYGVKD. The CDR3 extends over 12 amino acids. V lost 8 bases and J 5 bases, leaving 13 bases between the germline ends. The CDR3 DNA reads TGTGCCATCCGACCGACGGGGGACGAGCAGTACTTC. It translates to CAIRPTGDEQYF.

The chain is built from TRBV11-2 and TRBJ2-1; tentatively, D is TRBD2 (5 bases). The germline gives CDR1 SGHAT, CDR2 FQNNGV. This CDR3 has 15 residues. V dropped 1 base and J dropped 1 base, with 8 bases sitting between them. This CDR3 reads CASSLAGMSYNEQFF. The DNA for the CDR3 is TGTGCCAGCAGCTTAGCGGGAATGTCCTACAATGAGCAGTTCTTC.

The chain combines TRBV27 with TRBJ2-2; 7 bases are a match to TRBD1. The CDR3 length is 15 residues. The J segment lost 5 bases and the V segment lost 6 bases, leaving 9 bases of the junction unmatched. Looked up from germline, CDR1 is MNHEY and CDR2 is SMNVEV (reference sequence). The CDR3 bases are TGTGCCAGCAGCCGTGCTACGACAGGGACCGGGGAGCTGTTTTTT. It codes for CASSRATTGTGELFF.

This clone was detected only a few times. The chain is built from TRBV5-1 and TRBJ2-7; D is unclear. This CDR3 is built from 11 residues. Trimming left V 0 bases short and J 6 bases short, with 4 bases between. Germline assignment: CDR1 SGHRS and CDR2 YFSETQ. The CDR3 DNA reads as TGCGCCAGCAGCTTGGGACTCGAGCAGTACTTC. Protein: CASSLGLEQYF. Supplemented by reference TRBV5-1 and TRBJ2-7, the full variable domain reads KAGVTQTPRYLIKTRGQQVTLSCSPISGHRSVSWYQQTPGQGLQFLFEYFSETQRNKGNFPGRFSGRQFSNSRSEMNVSTLELGDSALYLCASSLGLEQYFGPGTRLTVT.

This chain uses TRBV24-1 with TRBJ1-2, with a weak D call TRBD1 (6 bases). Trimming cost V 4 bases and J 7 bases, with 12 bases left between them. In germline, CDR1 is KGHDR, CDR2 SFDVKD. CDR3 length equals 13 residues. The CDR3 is CATSDTDRGGYTF. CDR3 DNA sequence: TGTGCCACCAGTGACACGGACAGAGGTGGCTACACCTTC.